Listed here are 17 T cell receptor beta chains from one sample, sequenced in a study of cytomegalovirus exposure and HLA in healthy donors. This PCR relied on a set of 60 Vbeta primers and 13 Jbeta primers. Clones were sequenced by immunoSEQ multiplex PCR, and TCRdb holds only the in-frame ones, with some missing. This table has just over 95,000 clones, about four fifths appearing once. The material sequenced was PBMCs. The receptors originated from a human donor in good health.

The rearrangement joins TRBV5-4 to TRBJ1-1, with D possibly being TRBD1 (6 bases). Germline loops: CDR1 SGHNT, CDR2 YYREEE (reference sequence). With 4 bases removed from V and 5 bases from J, the gap between germline ends came to 15 bases. The CDR3 covers 14 residues. CDR3 sequence: CASSPRSGETEAFF. In DNA form, the CDR3 reads TGTGCCAGCAGCCCCAGGTCAGGGGAGACTGAAGCTTTCTTT.

This sequence joins TRBV2 and TRBJ1-1; D remains ambiguous. The CDR3 contains 14 residues. CDR1 and CDR2 (germline): SNHLY, FYNNEI. The ends were cut back, 6 bases at V and 5 bases at J, with 16 bases in the middle. Written as DNA, the CDR3 is TGTGCCAGCAGCGTTGGGTTTCCGGGGACTGAAGCTTTCTTT. This translates into CASSVGFPGTEAFF.

The chain recombines TRBV5-1 with TRBJ2-5, with D maybe TRBD1 (6 bases). V was trimmed by 4 bases and J by 3 bases, leaving 19 bases between them. This CDR3 has 16 residues. Germline V gene lookup returns CDR1 SGHRS and CDR2 YFSETQ. This chain's CDR3 is CASSRGDRSLEETQYF. The CDR3 DNA follows: TGCGCCAGCAGCCGGGGAGACAGGAGCCTTGAAGAGACCCAGTACTTC.

This chain uses TRBV5-4 with TRBJ2-7; D unresolved. CDR1 is SGHNT, CDR2 YYREEE, per germline (reference sequence). Trimming took 3 bases from V and 0 from J, leaving 10 bases between them. CDR3 size: 14 residues. CDR3 sequence reads: CASSSETSSYEQYF. The CDR3 bases are TGTGCCAGCAGCTCCGAAACCAGCTCCTACGAGCAGTACTTC.

V and J are TRBV10-3 and TRBJ2-5; the D gene is possibly TRBD2 (5 bases). The end of the DNA aligns better with TRBJ2-7, so the J call may be wrong. CDR1 and CDR2 from the germline V gene are ENHRY and SYGVKD. This CDR3 contains 13 residues. Here the CDR3 DNA reads TGTGCCATCAGTGGCGGGTTAGACTACGAGCAGTACTTC. Translation gives CAISGGLDYEQYF.

This chain uses TRBV6-5 with TRBJ2-7; 11 bases map to TRBD2. From germline, CDR1 is MNHEY and CDR2 SVGAGI. The V and J ends lost 6 bases and 3 bases, in that order; junction bases with no gene match: 7. The length of the CDR3 is 15 residues. Written as DNA, the CDR3 is TGTGCCAGCAGCCTTAGCGGGGGGGCCTTCTACGAGCAGTACTTC. The encoded protein is CASSLSGGAFYEQYF.

The chain joins TRBV5-6 to TRBJ2-7, with TRBD1 matching 7 bases. The CDR3 consists of 15 residues. The germline V gene has CDR1 SGHDT and CDR2 YYEEEE. V dropped 4 bases and J dropped 0; count of bases not matched to a gene: 7. The CDR3 region is CASSPVTGTSYEQYF. Here the CDR3 DNA reads TGTGCCAGCAGCCCCGTGACAGGGACCTCCTACGAGCAGTACTTC.

This sequence joins TRBV9 and TRBJ2-7; possibly TRBD2 for D (6 bases). Trimming cost V 0 bases and J 6 bases, with 22 bases left between them. Germline assignment: CDR1 SGDLS and CDR2 YYNGEE. The CDR3 has 17 residues. The chain's CDR3 is CASSVDPGLALSGEQYF. Here the CDR3 DNA reads TGTGCCAGCAGCGTAGACCCGGGACTGGCTCTTTCGGGCGAGCAGTACTTC.

This chain links TRBV5-1 with TRBJ2-5, with D perhaps matching TRBD2 (5 bases). There are 17 residues in the CDR3. The V gene's germline CDR1 is SGHRS and CDR2 YFSETQ. V was pared by 2 bases and J by 2 bases, with 19 bases between. CDR3 coding DNA: TGCGCCAGCAGCTTTCTTTCTTTTGGGAGTCAACAAGAGACCCAGTACTTC. The encoded protein is CASSFLSFGSQQETQYF.

The CDR3: CASAGQGADTQYF. CDR3 nucleotides: TGTGCCAGTGCAGGCCAGGGCGCAGATACGCAGTATTTT. The V gene is TRBV19, the J gene TRBJ2-3; D possibly corresponds to TRBD1 (5 bases). V lost 8 bases, J lost 4 bases, and 13 bases lay in between. CDR3 size: 13 residues. The V gene's germline CDR1 is LNHDA and CDR2 SQIVND (reference sequence).

The rearrangement links TRBV5-6 to TRBJ1-1; maybe TRBD1 (5 bases). The CDR3 has 15 residues. Germline CDR1 is SGHDT and CDR2 is YYEEEE. Trimming stripped 4 bases from V and 1 base from J, with 14 bases between. The CDR3, as DNA: TGTGCCAGCAGCCCCCCCCAGGGTAGGAACACTGAAGCTTTCTTT. This encodes CASSPPQGRNTEAFF.

The V and J genes are TRBV18 and TRBJ2-3; tentatively, D is TRBD1 (5 bases). V shed 2 bases and J shed 0 bases, with 6 bases lying between them. Looked up from germline, CDR1 is KGHSH and CDR2 is LQKENI. The CDR3 is made up of 14 amino acids. DNA of the CDR3: TGTGCCAGCTCACCAGGGGCGAGCACAGATACGCAGTATTTT. As protein: CASSPGASTDTQYF.

This sequence joins TRBV5-8 and TRBJ2-2; D is perhaps TRBD1 (6 bases). With 4 bases removed from V and 2 bases from J, the gap between germline ends came to 15 bases. Germline-derived CDR1 and CDR2 are SGHTS and YDEGEE. The CDR3 contains 16 residues. The CDR3 protein is CASSAAWDINTGELFF. DNA for the CDR3: TGTGCCAGCAGCGCCGCCTGGGACATTAACACCGGGGAGCTGTTTTTT.

The chain is built from TRBV6-6 and TRBJ2-7; TRBD2 agrees at 7 bases. CDR1 is MNHNY and CDR2 is SVGAGI in the germline V gene (reference sequence). This CDR3 spans 14 amino acids. The V segment lost 5 bases and the J segment 3 bases; nucleotides outside the gene matches: 7. The CDR3 region is CASSGRLANYEQYF. Here the CDR3 DNA reads TGTGCCAGCAGTGGGAGACTAGCCAACTACGAGCAGTACTTC.

This chain connects TRBV4-2 to TRBJ2-3, with 12 bases lining up with TRBD2. The CDR3 contains 16 residues. Germline loops: CDR1 LGHNA, CDR2 YNFKEQ. V lost 3 bases to trimming and J lost 2 bases; unmatched junction nucleotides: 3. CDR3 amino acids: CASSQLAGGNTDTQYF. The DNA of the CDR3 is TGTGCCAGCAGCCAGCTAGCGGGGGGGAACACAGATACGCAGTATTTT.

V usage is TRBV6-5 and J usage is TRBJ2-7, with D uncertain. Per germline, CDR1 MNHEY and CDR2 SVGAGI. The CDR3 has 13 residues. The V end was cut by 0 bases, the J end by 6 bases, with 9 bases between. The CDR3 sequence is CASSYSGTREQYF. The CDR3 coding sequence is TGTGCCAGCAGTTACTCTGGTACTCGCGAGCAGTACTTC.

This sequence joins TRBV7-8 and TRBJ1-2, with 8 nucleotides matching TRBD1. With V trimmed by 2 bases and J by 0 bases, 11 bases remained unmatched. CDR1 is SGHVS, CDR2 FQNEAQ, per germline. CDR3 length: 18 residues. The DNA for the CDR3 is TGTGCCAGCAGCTTAAGGGTTCAGGGGGCCCGGTCTAACTATGGCTACACCTTC. As protein: CASSLRVQGARSNYGYTF.